This T cell receptor beta chain was obtained from a study of CD8 T cells in ankylosing spondylitis. Study findings and constraints: One TCR beta motif, made up of eight highly homologous variants, appeared characteristic of ankylosing spondylitis blood. Within matched ankylosing spondylitis synovial fluid, disease-linked clones were reportedly significantly enriched.

The TCR beta libraries were generated through quantitative 5'-RACE incorporating molecular barcodes. Via MiXCR, TCRdb re-called the 5' RACE reads, giving one row per CDR3 protein. Of a few hundred thousand distinct CDR3 sequences in the sample, under 20% were seen once. Germline lookup yields CDR1 MNHEY and CDR2 SVGEGT. V was pared by 3 bases and J by 7 bases, with 12 bases of the junction left unmatched. CDR3 length: 17 amino acids. A note on this clonotype: The antigen remains undetermined.

Material for sequencing was blood, either unsorted or a sorted T cell fraction (not recorded which). The genes are TRBV6-2 or TRBV6-3 and TRBJ2-7, with 13 bases matching TRBD2. The TCR originated in a male donor with ankylosing spondylitis or in good health (not recorded which). The CDR3 nucleotides read TGTGCCAGCAGTTATCTCAATCCCGGACTAGCGGGAGCTGAGCAGTACTTC. Residues: CASSYLNPGLAGAEQYF.